This passage covers 2 T cell receptor beta chains from one sample sequenced in a study of T cell changes during pregnancy in multiple sclerosis. Measured with immunoSEQ multiplex PCR; TCRdb has only the in-frame clones, and not every one. The table records tens of thousands of clones, about nine tenths of them present only once. The sample in question was peripheral blood, obtained after pregnancy. The receptors derive from a female donor in good health, enrolled as a control in a pregnancy study.

The V and J genes are TRBV28 and TRBJ1-2, with a weak D call TRBD1 (5 bases). Trimming stripped 5 bases from V and 4 bases from J, with 14 bases between. The CDR3 runs 14 residues. Germline V lookup: CDR1 MDHEN, CDR2 SYDVKM. CDR3 sequence (DNA): TGTGCCAGCAGTCAGGGCGGGGTCCCCTATGGCTACACCTTC. This gives the protein CASSQGGVPYGYTF.

The gene calls are TRBV5-1 and TRBJ1-1, with TRBD1 matching 10 bases. The V gene end was trimmed by 6 bases and the J gene end by 7 bases; junction bases not matched to a gene: 18. There are 17 residues in the CDR3. The germline gives CDR1 SGHRS, CDR2 YFSETQ. The CDR3 region is CASIPSTTGGPTGEAFF. The CDR3 nucleotides read TGCGCCAGCATACCCTCCACGACAGGGGGCCCCACGGGTGAAGCTTTCTTT.